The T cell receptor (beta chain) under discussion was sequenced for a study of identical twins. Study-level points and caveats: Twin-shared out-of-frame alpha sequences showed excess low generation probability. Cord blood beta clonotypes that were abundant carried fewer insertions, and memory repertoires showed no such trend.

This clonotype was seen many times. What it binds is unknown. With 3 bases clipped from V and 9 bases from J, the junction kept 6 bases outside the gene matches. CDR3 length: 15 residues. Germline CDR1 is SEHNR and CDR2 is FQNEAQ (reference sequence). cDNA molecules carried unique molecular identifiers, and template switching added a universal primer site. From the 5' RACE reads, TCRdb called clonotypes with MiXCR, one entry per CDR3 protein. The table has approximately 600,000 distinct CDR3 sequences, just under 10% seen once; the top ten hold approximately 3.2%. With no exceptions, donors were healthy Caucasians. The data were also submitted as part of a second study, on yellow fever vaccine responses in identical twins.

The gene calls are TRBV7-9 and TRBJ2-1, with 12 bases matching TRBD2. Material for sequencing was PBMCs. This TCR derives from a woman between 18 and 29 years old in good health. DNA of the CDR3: TGTGCCAGCAGCTTCCTAGCGGGGGGGCGCAGTGAGCAGTTCTTC. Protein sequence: CASSFLAGGRSEQFF.